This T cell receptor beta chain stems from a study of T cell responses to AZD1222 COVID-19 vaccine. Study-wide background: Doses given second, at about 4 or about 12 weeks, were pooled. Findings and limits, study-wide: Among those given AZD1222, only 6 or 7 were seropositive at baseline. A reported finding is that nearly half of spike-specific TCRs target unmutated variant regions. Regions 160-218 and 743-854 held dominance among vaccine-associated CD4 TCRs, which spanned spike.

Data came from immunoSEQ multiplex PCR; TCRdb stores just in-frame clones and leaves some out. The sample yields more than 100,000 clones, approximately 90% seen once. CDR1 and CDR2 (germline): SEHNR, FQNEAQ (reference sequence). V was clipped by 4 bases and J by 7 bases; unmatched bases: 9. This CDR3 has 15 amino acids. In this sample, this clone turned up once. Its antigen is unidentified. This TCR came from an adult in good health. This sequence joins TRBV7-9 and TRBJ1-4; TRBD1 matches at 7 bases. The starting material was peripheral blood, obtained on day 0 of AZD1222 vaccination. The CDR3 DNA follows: TGTGCCAGCAGCTCGAAACGGGACAGTTCTGAAAAACTGTTTTTT. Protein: CASSSKRDSSEKLFF.